This T cell receptor beta chain was obtained from a study of blood T cell repertoires in COVID-19. Looking at the study overall: Both acute and convalescent COVID-19 samples were obtained from the United States, Italy and Spain. PBMCs, B-cell-depleted T cells, or T cells were the source of the cDNA or gDNA that made up the material.

As handled by the study authors: Amplifying reference gene primers gave estimates of nucleated cell counts. Sequencing used immunoSEQ multiplex PCR; TCRdb keeps in-frame clones, though not all of them. That table gives V, J and clone size, and the DNA gave D and trimming. Seen here are around 210,000 clones, 75% to 85% observed once, and the top ten hold under 15%. The TCR sequence derives from a human donor in a cohort sampled during active COVID-19. Sequencing input: peripheral blood.

CDR3 region: CSASERQGWQTEAFF. The CDR3 coding sequence is TGCAGTGCTAGTGAGCGACAGGGTTGGCAAACTGAAGCTTTCTTT. V and J are TRBV20-1 and TRBJ1-1; 7 bases map to TRBD1. Germline loops: CDR1 DFQATT, CDR2 SNEGSKA (reference sequence). This CDR3 is built from 15 residues. The ends lost 3 bases at V and 5 bases at J; junction bases unmatched: 12.